Following are 29 T cell receptor beta chains from one sample sequenced in a study of blood T cell repertoires in COVID-19. TCRdb keeps only in-frame clones here, not all; method: immunoSEQ multiplex PCR. The sample has over 100,000 clones; roughly 85% are singletons. The sample consisted of peripheral blood. These TCRs come from a man between 40 and 49 years old with acute or convalescent COVID-19.

This clone was seen a few times. This chain uses TRBV7-3 with TRBJ1-5; no definite D call. The V end lost 3 bases, the J end lost 7 bases, and 7 bases lay between the germline ends. Germline lookup yields CDR1 SGHTA and CDR2 FQGTGA. The CDR3 has 12 residues. CDR3 residues: CASSFLMQPQHF. DNA for the CDR3: TGTGCCAGCAGCTTTTTAATGCAGCCCCAGCATTTT.

The chain recombines TRBV2 with TRBJ2-4, with 10 bases matching TRBD2. The CDR3 is made up of 16 amino acids. V shed 5 bases and J 8 bases; nucleotides not matched to a gene: 12. From germline, CDR1 is SNHLY and CDR2 FYNNEI. The CDR3 coding sequence is TGTGCCAGCAGTTTTCTAGCGGGGGCGTATTCGGACATTCAGTACTTC. The encoded protein is CASSFLAGAYSDIQYF.

This clone was seen a single time. The V gene is TRBV6-5, the J gene TRBJ2-1, with 8 bases fitting TRBD2. This CDR3 is built from 14 residues. V shed 2 bases, J shed 9 bases, and the junction held 6 bases outside the gene matches. Germline V gene data show CDR1 as MNHEY and CDR2 as SVGAGI. CDR3 nucleotides: TGTGCCAGCAGTTACGACGGGAGGGCCGGTGAGCAGTTCTTC. Translated, it gives CASSYDGRAGEQFF.

V is TRBV5-5 and J is TRBJ2-5, with D possibly being TRBD1 (6 bases). CDR1 and CDR2 (germline): SGHKS, YYEKEE (reference sequence). Trimming cost V 2 bases and J 5 bases, with 16 bases left between them. This CDR3 is built from 15 residues. CDR3 bases: TGTGCCAGCAGCTTTCAATTAGGGGGTAGGGAGACCCAGTACTTC. This encodes CASSFQLGGRETQYF.

The genes are TRBV5-8 and TRBJ1-5, with D maybe TRBD1 (5 bases). CDR3 length: 15 amino acids. The germline V and J ends were trimmed by 1 base and 3 bases, with 11 bases remaining between them. Germline V gene sequence: CDR1 SGHTS, CDR2 YDEGEE. CDR3 sequence reads: CASSLRDSSNQPQHF. The CDR3 DNA reads TGTGCCAGCAGCTTGCGTGACAGCTCCAATCAGCCCCAGCATTTT.

In its sample, this clone was seen many times. The V call is TRBV7-2, the J call TRBJ2-7, with TRBD2 as a possible D gene (5 bases). The CDR3 is 13 amino acids. The germline V and J ends were trimmed by 3 bases and 5 bases, with 11 bases remaining between them. The V gene's germline CDR1 is SGHTA and CDR2 FQGNSA. CDR3 amino acids: CASSFTSVHEQYF. The CDR3, as DNA: TGTGCCAGCAGCTTCACTAGTGTCCACGAGCAGTACTTC. Variable domain in full (rest from reference TRBV7-2 and TRBJ2-7): GAGVSQSPSNKVTEKGKDVELRCDPISGHTALYWYRQSLGQGLEFLIYFQGNSAPDKSGLPSDRFSAERTGGSVSTLTIQRTQQEDSAVYLCASSFTSVHEQYFGPGTRLTVT.

As DNA, the CDR3 is TGTGCCAGTAGTATCACTATTCAACTAGCGGGGGCCCTCACAGATACGCAGTATTTT. Its protein product is CASSITIQLAGALTDTQYF. This rearrangement joins TRBV19 to TRBJ2-3; the match to TRBD2 covers 11 bases. The CDR3 consists of 19 residues. Germline CDR1 and CDR2: LNHDA and SQIVND (reference sequence). The junction had 13 bases not matched to a gene; V was cut back by 3 bases and J by 2 bases.

In the case of this clone: The identical CDR3 is also encoded by other nucleotide sequences in the sample. The V call is TRBV2, the J call TRBJ2-7; D possibly corresponds to TRBD2 (6 bases). Trimming removed 6 bases from V and 7 bases from J, with 10 bases in between. Germline V lookup: CDR1 SNHLY, CDR2 FYNNEI. CDR3 length equals 11 residues. The CDR3 here is CASRRAGEQYF. CDR3 nucleotide sequence: TGTGCCAGCAGGCGGGCGGGGGAGCAGTACTTC.

This clone was seen a single time. The chain employs TRBV12-3 or TRBV12-4 and TRBJ2-7; maybe TRBD2 (6 bases). The V gene lost 7 bases and the J gene lost 2 bases, with 12 bases spanning the gap. There are 13 residues in the CDR3. The chain's CDR3 is CASTRGTAYEQYF. CDR3 sequence (DNA): TGTGCCAGCACTCGGGGGACCGCCTACGAGCAGTACTTC.

The V call is TRBV7-9, the J call TRBJ2-3, with 7 bases lining up with TRBD2. Germline-derived CDR1 and CDR2 are SEHNR and FQNEAQ (reference sequence). Trimming took 5 bases from V and 4 from J; bases not matched to a gene: 9. The CDR3 consists of 15 residues. CDR3 sequence reads: CASSRSGIRPDTQYF. The CDR3, as DNA: TGTGCCAGCAGCCGAAGCGGGATTCGCCCAGATACGCAGTATTTT.

The rearrangement uses TRBV28 and TRBJ1-3, with a tentative D call TRBD1 (6 bases). In germline, CDR1 is MDHEN, CDR2 SYDVKM. Trimming took 3 bases from V and 6 from J, leaving 15 bases between them. This CDR3 has 15 residues. The CDR3 bases are TGTGCCAGCAGTTTCTCGGGGACACCTGAAAACACCATATATTTT. This codes for CASSFSGTPENTIYF.

The chain joins TRBV11-2 to TRBJ2-1, with D possibly TRBD1 on 7 matching bases. Deletions cut 1 base from V and 6 bases from J, with 16 bases between. The CDR3 totals 16 residues. Germline CDR1 SGHAT, CDR2 FQNNGV. This CDR3 is CASSLAPRQGGNEQFF. DNA for the CDR3: TGTGCCAGCAGCTTAGCACCGAGACAGGGAGGCAATGAGCAGTTCTTC.

The chain joins TRBV4-3 to TRBJ1-2, with 7 bases aligning to TRBD1. Germline lookup yields CDR1 LGHNA and CDR2 YSLEER. This CDR3 contains 15 residues. V shed 0 bases, J shed 7 bases, and the junction held 8 bases outside the gene matches. The CDR3 protein is CASSQERGQGLGYTF. DNA of the CDR3: TGCGCCAGCAGCCAAGAAAGGGGGCAGGGGCTTGGCTACACCTTC.

The V and J genes are TRBV5-1 and TRBJ2-7; D gene uncertain. CDR1 is SGHRS, CDR2 YFSETQ, per germline. This CDR3 is built from 14 residues. Trimming removed 6 bases at V and 0 bases at J, with 13 bases between. The CDR3 loop reads CASILTPGSYEQYF. CDR3 DNA: TGCGCCAGCATCCTCACGCCCGGCTCCTACGAGCAGTACTTC.

The rearrangement links TRBV11-2 to TRBJ2-7; the D is unclear. Germline V gene data show CDR1 as SGHAT and CDR2 as FQNNGV. The CDR3 consists of 12 residues. The V end was cut by 2 bases, the J end by 4 bases, with 6 bases between. The CDR3 reads CASSLLAYEQYF. For the CDR3, the DNA is TGTGCCAGCAGCTTATTAGCTTACGAGCAGTACTTC.

CDR3 in DNA: TGTGCCAGCAGTCCAATCCCGGGACAGGGAGTCACAACTAATGAAAAACTGTTTTTT. Protein product: CASSPIPGQGVTTNEKLFF. The chain is built from TRBV28 and TRBJ1-4; 9 bases map to TRBD1. The germline gives CDR1 MDHEN, CDR2 SYDVKM. Unmatched junction bases numbered 13, after V lost 5 bases and J lost 0 bases. The CDR3 runs 19 residues.

The genes are TRBV12-3 or TRBV12-4 and TRBJ2-3; 7 positions match TRBD1. The CDR3 has 13 residues. The J segment lost 2 bases and the V segment lost 7 bases, leaving 3 bases of the junction unmatched. CDR3 DNA sequence: TGTGCCAGCAAGGGACAGACCACAGATACGCAGTATTTT. Encoded protein: CASKGQTTDTQYF.

V is TRBV16 and J is TRBJ2-1; D remains ambiguous. This CDR3 spans 11 amino acids. V was trimmed by 8 bases and J by 4 bases, leaving 6 bases between them. CDR1 is KGHSY and CDR2 is FQNENV in the germline V gene. Here the CDR3 DNA reads TGTGCCAGCGGCAAGTACAATGAGCAGTTCTTC. The encoded protein is CASGKYNEQFF. Filled out from reference TRBV16 and TRBJ2-1, the complete variable domain reads GEEVAQTPKHLVRGEGQKAKLYCAPIKGHSYVFWYQQVLKNEFKFLISFQNENVFDETGMPKERFSAKCLPNSPCSLEIQATKLEDSAVYFCASGKYNEQFFGPGTRLTVL.

The J gene is TRBJ2-3, the V gene TRBV6-5; no clear D gene. Germline V CDR1 and CDR2: MNHEY, SVGAGI. This CDR3 is built from 15 residues. With 2 bases removed from V and 0 bases from J, the gap between germline ends came to 9 bases. CDR3 sequence reads: CASSYPLHSTDTQYF. The CDR3 DNA is TGTGCCAGCAGTTACCCGTTACACAGCACAGATACGCAGTATTTT.

This chain uses TRBV15 with TRBJ2-1; perhaps TRBD1 as D (6 bases). Trimming took 5 bases from V and 0 from J, leaving 11 bases between them. CDR3 length equals 15 residues. Germline V CDR1 and CDR2: LNHNV, YYDKDF (reference sequence). The CDR3 here is CATSPTGTSYNEQFF. The CDR3, as DNA: TGTGCCACCAGCCCAACAGGGACCTCCTACAATGAGCAGTTCTTC.

This chain connects TRBV3-1 (or the pseudogene TRBV3-2) to TRBJ2-2, with D perhaps TRBD1 (5 bases). Germline V gene data show CDR1 as LGHDT and CDR2 as YNNKEL (reference sequence). Trimming cost V 4 bases and J 4 bases, with 7 bases left between them. The CDR3 extends over 13 amino acids. The CDR3 here is CASSRTSTGELFF. In DNA form, the CDR3 reads TGTGCCAGCAGCCGGACAAGCACCGGGGAGCTGTTTTTT.

V gene TRBV19 combines with J gene TRBJ1-5; D is possibly TRBD1 (6 bases). CDR1 is LNHDA and CDR2 is SQIVND in the germline V gene (reference sequence). V lost 5 bases to trimming and J lost 7 bases, with 12 bases between them. The CDR3 has 13 residues. The CDR3 is CASSEGVHQPQHF. CDR3 sequence (DNA): TGTGCCAGTAGTGAGGGGGTACACCAGCCCCAGCATTTT.

The chain has TRBV3-1 (or the pseudogene TRBV3-2) and TRBJ2-5; D may be TRBD1 (6 bases). This CDR3 contains 14 residues. V was shortened by 8 bases and J by 1 base, with 14 bases between the two germline ends. Germline V gene data show CDR1 as LGHDT and CDR2 as YNNKEL (reference sequence). The CDR3 DNA follows: TGTGCCAGCCGGGCACTAGGGGGCCAAGAGACCCAGTACTTC. This sequence encodes CASRALGGQETQYF.

This clone appeared once. This rearrangement joins TRBV18 to TRBJ2-7; 16 bases align to TRBD2. In germline, CDR1 is KGHSH, CDR2 LQKENI. The CDR3 extends over 17 amino acids. V trimming: 2 bases; J trimming: 6 bases; junction bases outside the gene matches: 7. The CDR3 loop reads CASSPGTSGRAYGEQYF. The CDR3 DNA reads TGTGCCAGCTCACCAGGGACTAGCGGGAGGGCCTATGGCGAGCAGTACTTC.

The chain combines TRBV4-2 with TRBJ2-7; D is perhaps TRBD1 (5 bases). V lost 2 bases, J lost 4 bases, and 9 bases lay in between. The CDR3 is 13 amino acids. In germline, CDR1 is LGHNA, CDR2 YNFKEQ. The CDR3 bases are TGTGCCAGCAGCCAATATGACAGATACGAGCAGTACTTC. It translates to CASSQYDRYEQYF.

The chain carries TRBV4-1 and TRBJ1-1; D is unclear. The CDR3 sequence is 16 residues long. V lost 0 bases to trimming and J lost 1 base, with 12 bases between them. Germline CDR1 reads MGHRA; CDR2 reads YSYEKL. The CDR3 DNA is TGCGCCAGCAGCCAAGATAATCGAGGGTCGAACACTGAAGCTTTCTTT. Its protein product is CASSQDNRGSNTEAFF.

The chain couples TRBV9 to TRBJ1-5; no firm D call. Deletions cut 0 bases from V and 5 bases from J, with 9 bases between. Germline V gene lookup returns CDR1 SGDLS and CDR2 YYNGEE. The CDR3 is 14 residues long. The CDR3 bases are TGTGCCAGCAGCGTAGACTCAGGTTATCAGCCCCAGCATTTT. This sequence encodes CASSVDSGYQPQHF.

The chain is built from TRBV5-4 and TRBJ2-1; TRBD1 is a possible D gene (7 bases). The CDR3 sequence is 14 residues long. The V and J ends lost 5 bases and 6 bases respectively, with 15 bases between them. Per germline, CDR1 SGHNT and CDR2 YYREEE (reference sequence). This CDR3 reads CASSQGGRPNEQFF. CDR3 coding DNA: TGTGCCAGCAGTCAGGGGGGTAGGCCCAATGAGCAGTTCTTC.

The rearrangement links TRBV19 to TRBJ1-3; tentatively, D is TRBD1 (5 bases). Trimming took 7 bases from V and 0 from J, leaving 13 bases between them. This CDR3 is built from 15 residues. Germline CDR1 reads LNHDA; CDR2 reads SQIVND (reference sequence). The CDR3 coding sequence is TGTGCCAGTAAGCTGGGGCCGCTCTCTGGAAACACCATATATTTT. The encoded protein is CASKLGPLSGNTIYF. Filled out from reference TRBV19 and TRBJ1-3, the complete variable domain reads DGGITQSPKYLFRKEGQNVTLSCEQNLNHDAMYWYRQDPGQGLRLIYYSQIVNDFQKGDIAEGYSVSREKKESFPLTVTSAQKNPTAFYLCASKLGPLSGNTIYFGEGSWLTVV.